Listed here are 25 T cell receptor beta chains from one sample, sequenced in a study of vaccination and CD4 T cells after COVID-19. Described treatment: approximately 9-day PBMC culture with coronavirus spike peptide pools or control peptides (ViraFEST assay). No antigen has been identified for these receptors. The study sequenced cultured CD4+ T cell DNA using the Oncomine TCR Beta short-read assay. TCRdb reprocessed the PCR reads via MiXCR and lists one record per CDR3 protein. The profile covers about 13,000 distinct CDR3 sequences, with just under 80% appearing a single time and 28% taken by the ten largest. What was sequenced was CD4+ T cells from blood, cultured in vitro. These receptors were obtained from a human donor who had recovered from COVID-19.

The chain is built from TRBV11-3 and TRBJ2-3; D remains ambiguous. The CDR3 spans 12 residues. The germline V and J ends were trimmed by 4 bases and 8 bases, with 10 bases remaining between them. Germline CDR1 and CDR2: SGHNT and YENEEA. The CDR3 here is CASSSTSTTQYF. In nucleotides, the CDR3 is TGTGCCAGCAGCTCCACCTCAACTACGCAGTATTTT.

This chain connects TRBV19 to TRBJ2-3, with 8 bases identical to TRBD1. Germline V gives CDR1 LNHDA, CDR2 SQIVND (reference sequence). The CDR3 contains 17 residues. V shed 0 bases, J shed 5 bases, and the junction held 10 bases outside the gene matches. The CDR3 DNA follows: TGTGCCAGTAGTATAGATTTTGGCCAGGGGGCTGGAGATACGCAGTATTTT. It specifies CASSIDFGQGAGDTQYF.

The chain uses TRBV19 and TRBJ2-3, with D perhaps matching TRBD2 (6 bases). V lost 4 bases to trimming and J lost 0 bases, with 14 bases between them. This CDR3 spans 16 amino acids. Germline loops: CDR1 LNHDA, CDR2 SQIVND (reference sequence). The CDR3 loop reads CASSSWRVDSTDTQYF. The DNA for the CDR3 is TGTGCCAGTAGTAGCTGGAGGGTAGATAGCACAGATACGCAGTATTTT.

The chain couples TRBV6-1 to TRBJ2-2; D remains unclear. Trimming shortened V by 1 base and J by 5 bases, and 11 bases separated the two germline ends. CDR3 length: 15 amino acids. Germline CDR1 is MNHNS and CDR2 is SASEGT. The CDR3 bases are TGTGCCAGCAGTGAAGTCGGATTAGCAACCGGGGAGCTGTTTTTT. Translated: CASSEVGLATGELFF.

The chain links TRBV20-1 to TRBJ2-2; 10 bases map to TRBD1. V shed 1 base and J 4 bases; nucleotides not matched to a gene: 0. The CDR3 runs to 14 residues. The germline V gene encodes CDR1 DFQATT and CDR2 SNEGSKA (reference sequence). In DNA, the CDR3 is TGCAGTGCTAGAGGGGACAGGGGCACCGGGGAGCTGTTTTTT. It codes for CSARGDRGTGELFF.

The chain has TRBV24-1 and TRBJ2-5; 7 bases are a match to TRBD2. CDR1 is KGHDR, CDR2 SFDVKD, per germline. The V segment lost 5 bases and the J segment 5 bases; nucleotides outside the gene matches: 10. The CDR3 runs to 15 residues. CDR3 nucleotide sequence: TGTGCCACCAGTGCATTCGGGACTATCGCCGAGACCCAGTACTTC. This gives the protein CATSAFGTIAETQYF.

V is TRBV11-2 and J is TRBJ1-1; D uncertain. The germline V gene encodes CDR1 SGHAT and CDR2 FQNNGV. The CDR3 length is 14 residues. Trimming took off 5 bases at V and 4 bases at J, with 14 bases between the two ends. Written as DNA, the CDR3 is TGTGCCAGCAGCCCCCTAGCGCGTGGCACTGAAGCTTTCTTT. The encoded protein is CASSPLARGTEAFF.

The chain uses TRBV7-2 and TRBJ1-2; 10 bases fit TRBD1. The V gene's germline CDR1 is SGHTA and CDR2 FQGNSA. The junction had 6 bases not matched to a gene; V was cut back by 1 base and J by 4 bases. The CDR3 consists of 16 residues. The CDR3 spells CASSLEPTGGLYGYTF. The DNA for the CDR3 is TGTGCCAGCAGCTTAGAGCCGACAGGGGGCCTCTATGGCTACACCTTC.

Written as DNA, the CDR3 is TGTGCCAGTACCCGTGGTAGCGGCACAGATACGCAGTATTTT. This sequence encodes CASTRGSGTDTQYF. The rearrangement joins TRBV19 to TRBJ2-3; the D gene is possibly TRBD2 (5 bases). CDR1 is LNHDA, CDR2 SQIVND, per germline (reference sequence). V shed 7 bases and J shed 1 base, with 12 bases lying between them. This CDR3 spans 14 amino acids.

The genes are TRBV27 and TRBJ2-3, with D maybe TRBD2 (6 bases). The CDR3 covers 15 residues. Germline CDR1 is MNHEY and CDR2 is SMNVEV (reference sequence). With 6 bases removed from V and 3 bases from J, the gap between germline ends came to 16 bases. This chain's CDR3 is CASSPLGLVTDTQYF. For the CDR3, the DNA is TGTGCCAGCAGCCCACTGGGACTTGTAACAGATACGCAGTATTTT.

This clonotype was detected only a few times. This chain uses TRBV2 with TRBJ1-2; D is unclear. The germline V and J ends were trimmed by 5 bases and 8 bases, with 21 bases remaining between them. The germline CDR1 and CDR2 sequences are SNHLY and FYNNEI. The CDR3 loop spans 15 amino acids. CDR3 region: CASSQDQISGVGYTF. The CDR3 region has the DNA TGTGCCAGCAGTCAAGATCAAATAAGCGGTGTCGGCTACACCTTC.

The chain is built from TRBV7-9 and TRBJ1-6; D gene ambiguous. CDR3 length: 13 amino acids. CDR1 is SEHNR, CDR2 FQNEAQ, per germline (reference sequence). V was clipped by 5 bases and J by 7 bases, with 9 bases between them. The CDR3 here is CASSPSLNSPLHF. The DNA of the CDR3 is TGTGCCAGCAGCCCGAGCCTGAATTCACCCCTCCACTTT.

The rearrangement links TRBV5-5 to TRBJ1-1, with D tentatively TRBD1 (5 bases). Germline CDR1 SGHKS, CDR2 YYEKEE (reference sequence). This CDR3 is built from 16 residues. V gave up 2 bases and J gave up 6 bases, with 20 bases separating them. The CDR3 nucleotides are TGTGCCAGCAGCTTTAATTTGGGAGGGGTTAAGGCTGAAGCTTTCTTT. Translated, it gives CASSFNLGGVKAEAFF. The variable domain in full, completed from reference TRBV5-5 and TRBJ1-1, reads DAGVTQSPTHLIKTRGQQVTLRCSPISGHKSVSWYQQVLGQGPQFIFQYYEKEERGRGNFPDRFSARQFPNYSSELNVNALLLGDSALYLCASSFNLGGVKAEAFFGQGTRLTVV.

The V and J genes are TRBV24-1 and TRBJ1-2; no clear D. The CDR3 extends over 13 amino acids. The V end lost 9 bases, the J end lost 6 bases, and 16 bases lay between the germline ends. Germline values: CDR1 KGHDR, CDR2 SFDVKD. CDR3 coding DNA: TGTGCCACCGGGAGGGCGGGGATAGATGGCTACACCTTC. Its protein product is CATGRAGIDGYTF.

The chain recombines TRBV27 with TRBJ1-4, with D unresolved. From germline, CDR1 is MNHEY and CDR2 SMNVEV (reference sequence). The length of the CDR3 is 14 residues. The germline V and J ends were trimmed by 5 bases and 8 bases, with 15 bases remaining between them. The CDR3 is CASSLRAGVEKLFF. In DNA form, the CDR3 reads TGTGCCAGCAGTCTACGGGCAGGAGTAGAAAAACTGTTTTTT.

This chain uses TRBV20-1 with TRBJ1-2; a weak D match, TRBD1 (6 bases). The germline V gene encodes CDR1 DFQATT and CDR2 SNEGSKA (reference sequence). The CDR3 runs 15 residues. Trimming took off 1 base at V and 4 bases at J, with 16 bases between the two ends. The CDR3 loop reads CSARVAGAMGYGYTF. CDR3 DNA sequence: TGCAGTGCTAGAGTCGCGGGGGCTATGGGCTATGGCTACACCTTC.

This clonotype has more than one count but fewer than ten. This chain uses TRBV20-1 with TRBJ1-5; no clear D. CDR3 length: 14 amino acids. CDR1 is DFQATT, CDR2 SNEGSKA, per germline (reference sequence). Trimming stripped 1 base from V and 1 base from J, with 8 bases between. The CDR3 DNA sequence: TGCAGTGCTAGAGTGGGCGGGAGCAATCAGCCCCAGCATTTT. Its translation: CSARVGGSNQPQHF.

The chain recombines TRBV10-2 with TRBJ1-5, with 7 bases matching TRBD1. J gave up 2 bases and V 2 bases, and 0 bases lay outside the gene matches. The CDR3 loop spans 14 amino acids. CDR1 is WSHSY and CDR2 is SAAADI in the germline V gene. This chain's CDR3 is CASSETGGNQPQHF. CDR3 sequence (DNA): TGCGCCAGCAGTGAGACAGGGGGCAATCAGCCCCAGCATTTT.

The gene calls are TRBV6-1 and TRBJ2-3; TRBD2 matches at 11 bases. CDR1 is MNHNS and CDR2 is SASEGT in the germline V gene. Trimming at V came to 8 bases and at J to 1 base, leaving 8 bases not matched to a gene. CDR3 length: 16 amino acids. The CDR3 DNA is TGTGCCAGCTGTACTAGCGGGAGCGGGGGCACAGATACGCAGTATTTT. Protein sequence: CASCTSGSGGTDTQYF.

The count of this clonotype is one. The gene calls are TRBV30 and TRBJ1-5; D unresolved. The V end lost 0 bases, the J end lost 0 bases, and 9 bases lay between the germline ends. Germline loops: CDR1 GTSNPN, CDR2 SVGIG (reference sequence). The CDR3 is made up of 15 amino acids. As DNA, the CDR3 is TGTGCCTGGAGTGTACAGCAGGCTAGCAATCAGCCCCAGCATTTT. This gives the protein CAWSVQQASNQPQHF.

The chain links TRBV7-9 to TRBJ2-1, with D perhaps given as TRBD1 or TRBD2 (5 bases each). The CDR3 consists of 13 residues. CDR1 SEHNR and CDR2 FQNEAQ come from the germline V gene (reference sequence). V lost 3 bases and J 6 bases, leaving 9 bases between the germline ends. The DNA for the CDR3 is TGTGCCAGCAGCTTCTCAGGGAGCAATGAGCAGTTCTTC. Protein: CASSFSGSNEQFF.

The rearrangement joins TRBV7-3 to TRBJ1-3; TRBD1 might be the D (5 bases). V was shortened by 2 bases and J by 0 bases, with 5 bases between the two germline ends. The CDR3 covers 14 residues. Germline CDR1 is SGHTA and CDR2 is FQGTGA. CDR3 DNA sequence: TGTGCCAGCAGCTTACAGGGCTCTGGAAACACCATATATTTT. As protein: CASSLQGSGNTIYF.

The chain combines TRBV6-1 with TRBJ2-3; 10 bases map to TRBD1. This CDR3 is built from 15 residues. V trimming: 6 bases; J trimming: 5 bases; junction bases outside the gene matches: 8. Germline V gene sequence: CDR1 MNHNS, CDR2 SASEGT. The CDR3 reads CASSPDRGRGDTQYF. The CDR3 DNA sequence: TGTGCCAGCAGCCCCGACAGGGGGCGAGGAGATACGCAGTATTTT.

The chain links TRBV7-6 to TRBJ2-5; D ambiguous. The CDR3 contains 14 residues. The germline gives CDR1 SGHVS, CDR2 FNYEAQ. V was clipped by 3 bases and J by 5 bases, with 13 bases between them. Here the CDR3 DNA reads TGTGCCAGCAGCTTGGCGGCGTTCAGGGAGACCCAGTACTTC. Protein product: CASSLAAFRETQYF.

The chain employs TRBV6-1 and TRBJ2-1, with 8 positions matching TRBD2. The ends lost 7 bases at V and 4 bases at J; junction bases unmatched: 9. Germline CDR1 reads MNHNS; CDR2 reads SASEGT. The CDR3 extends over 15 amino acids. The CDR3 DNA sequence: TGTGCCAGCAAGGTGATTAGCGGGACATACAATGAGCAGTTCTTC. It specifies CASKVISGTYNEQFF.